The 17 T cell receptor beta chains presented below share a single source sample, sequenced in a study of OX40 agonist ivuxolimab in advanced cancers. Generated by immunoSEQ multiplex PCR, the TCRdb table keeps only in-frame clones and is missing some. This table holds about 42,000 clones, 75% to 90% found once. The sample in question was CD4+ or CD8+ T cells sorted from blood, obtained in a trial of the OX40 agonist ivuxolimab. Receptors were obtained from an adult with an advanced solid tumor such as melanoma, head and neck, liver or kidney cancer.

The V and J genes are TRBV6-6 and TRBJ1-1; D perhaps matches TRBD1 (6 bases). The V end was cut by 6 bases, the J end by 1 base, with 9 bases between. Germline V CDR1 and CDR2: MNHNY, SVGAGI (reference sequence). The CDR3 covers 13 residues. The chain's CDR3 is CASRRGENTEAFF. CDR3 nucleotide sequence: TGTGCCAGCAGGAGGGGGGAGAACACTGAAGCTTTCTTT.

V gene TRBV11-2 combines with J gene TRBJ2-7; 7 bases fit TRBD2. The CDR3 runs 14 residues. Trimming at V came to 5 bases and at J to 2 bases, leaving 6 bases not matched to a gene. Per the germline V gene, CDR1 is SGHAT and CDR2 is FQNNGV. CDR3 sequence (DNA): TGTGCCAGCAGCACCAGCGGGAAACCCTACGAGCAGTACTTC. Its protein product is CASSTSGKPYEQYF. The full variable domain, rest sourced from reference TRBV11-2 and TRBJ2-7, is EAGVAQSPRYKIIEKRQSVAFWCNPISGHATLYWYQQILGQGPKLLIQFQNNGVVDDSQLPKDRFSAERLKGVDSTLKIQPAKLEDSAVYLCASSTSGKPYEQYFGPGTRLTVT.

The gene calls are TRBV21-1 and TRBJ2-7; no check of the table's D call, TRBD1, against the DNA was made. TRBV21-1 is assigned pseudogene status. The CDR3 runs to 18 residues. Written as DNA, the CDR3 is TGTGCCAGCAGCAAAAGAGCCAGGGGGCGAGAGAGCTCCTACGAGCAGTACTTC. Its protein product is CASSKRARGRESSYEQYF.

This chain joins TRBV7-8 and TRBJ1-5, with D perhaps TRBD1 (5 bases). This CDR3 is built from 15 residues. Between the trimmed V and J ends, which lost 3 bases and 8 bases, there was a span of 17 bases. Germline-derived CDR1 and CDR2 are SGHVS and FQNEAQ. CDR3 nucleotides: TGTGCCAGCAGCTTGGACACAAGCAACTTAGAGCCCCAGCATTTT. Translated: CASSLDTSNLEPQHF.

This clone has just one count. The V gene is TRBV9, the J gene TRBJ2-2; TRBD2 aligns across 8 bases. CDR1 is SGDLS and CDR2 is YYNGEE in the germline V gene. The CDR3 spans 17 residues. The J segment lost 2 bases and the V segment lost 1 base, leaving 7 bases of the junction unmatched. For the CDR3, the DNA is TGTGCCAGCAGCGTACCCACTAGCGGACGTAACACCGGGGAGCTGTTTTTT. Translated: CASSVPTSGRNTGELFF.

The V call is TRBV7-9, the J call TRBJ1-5, with TRBD1 as a possible D gene (5 bases). Between the trimmed V and J ends, which lost 6 bases and 4 bases, there was a span of 10 bases. The CDR3 sequence is 13 residues long. CDR1 and CDR2 from the germline V gene are SEHNR and FQNEAQ (reference sequence). CDR3 bases: TGTGCCAGCAGTCCTAAGGGGAATCAGCCCCAGCATTTT. Its translation is CASSPKGNQPQHF.

The sample holds a few counts of this clone. The CDR3 DNA reads as TGTGCCAGCAGTCCCAACGGAGTGAGAAATGAAAAACTGTTTTTT. It translates to CASSPNGVRNEKLFF. The genes are TRBV6-5 and TRBJ1-4, with no clear D. The CDR3 is 15 amino acids. Germline lookup yields CDR1 MNHEY and CDR2 SVGAGI. Trimming stripped 5 bases from V and 5 bases from J, with 15 bases between.

V gene TRBV5-8 combines with J gene TRBJ2-1, with no clear D. The CDR3 consists of 15 residues. V lost 2 bases and J 0 bases, leaving 9 bases between the germline ends. From germline, CDR1 is SGHTS and CDR2 YDEGEE. The CDR3 reads CASSFLPTSYNEQFF. CDR3 in DNA: TGTGCCAGCAGCTTCCTGCCAACCTCCTACAATGAGCAGTTCTTC. Full variable domain (rest looked up from reference TRBV5-8 and TRBJ2-1): EAGVTQSPTHLIKTRGQQATLRCSPISGHTSVYWYQQALGLGLQFLLWYDEGEERNRGNFPPRFSGRQFPNYSSELNVNALELEDSALYLCASSFLPTSYNEQFFGPGTRLTVL.

The V call is TRBV2, the J call TRBJ2-5; 14 bases line up with TRBD2. The CDR3 consists of 14 residues. With V trimmed by 5 bases and J by 7 bases, 3 bases remained unmatched. The germline gives CDR1 SNHLY, CDR2 FYNNEI. The CDR3 nucleotides read TGTGCCAGCAGTTCGGGACTAGCGGGGGTGACCCAGTACTTC. It is translated as CASSSGLAGVTQYF.

This chain links TRBV18 with TRBJ2-1, with D possibly TRBD1 on 7 matching bases. This CDR3 is 14 amino acids long. V was trimmed by 3 bases and J by 7 bases, leaving 13 bases between them. Germline CDR1 KGHSH, CDR2 LQKENI. CDR3 residues: CASSPMTGRNEQFF. CDR3 DNA sequence: TGTGCCAGCTCACCTATGACAGGGAGGAATGAGCAGTTCTTC.

The rearrangement uses TRBV5-1 and TRBJ2-2; TRBD1 matches at 8 bases. The CDR3 length is 15 residues. The V and J ends lost 4 bases and 4 bases, in that order; junction bases with no gene match: 6. CDR1 and CDR2 (germline): SGHRS, YFSETQ. CDR3 residues: CASSEDRAVTGELFF. As DNA, the CDR3 is TGCGCCAGCAGCGAGGACAGGGCGGTCACCGGGGAGCTGTTTTTT.

The gene calls are TRBV10-3 and TRBJ2-3, with 13 bases matching TRBD2. Germline V CDR1 and CDR2: ENHRY, SYGVKD. Trimming cost V 6 bases and J 4 bases; bases outside gene matches: 7. This CDR3 comprises 16 residues. The CDR3 sequence is CAIRETSGRASDTQYF. The CDR3 DNA reads TGTGCCATCAGAGAAACTAGCGGGAGGGCCTCAGATACGCAGTATTTT.

This clone was observed a few times. The chain carries TRBV7-9 and TRBJ1-2, with TRBD1 identical over 9 bases. The CDR3 extends over 14 amino acids. Germline CDR1 and CDR2: SEHNR and FQNEAQ (reference sequence). V lost 2 bases to trimming and J lost 8 bases; unmatched junction nucleotides: 6. This CDR3 is CASSLSGQGNGYTF. The DNA of the CDR3 is TGTGCCAGCAGCTTATCGGGACAGGGCAACGGCTACACCTTC.

The V and J genes are TRBV28 and TRBJ2-7; D may be TRBD2 (5 bases). Trimming took off 3 bases at V and 5 bases at J, with 14 bases between the two ends. The CDR3 is made up of 14 amino acids. The germline V gene encodes CDR1 MDHEN and CDR2 SYDVKM. The CDR3 DNA sequence: TGTGCCAGCAGTTTTGTTCTAGCTTCCGACGAGCAGTACTTC. The encoded protein is CASSFVLASDEQYF.

The chain couples TRBV7-9 to TRBJ2-3, with 7 nucleotides matching TRBD2. Looked up from germline, CDR1 is SEHNR and CDR2 is FQNEAQ (reference sequence). The J segment lost 3 bases and the V segment lost 3 bases, leaving 3 bases of the junction unmatched. The CDR3 is 14 amino acids. The CDR3 spells CASSFGGWTDTQYF. In DNA, the CDR3 is TGTGCCAGCAGCTTCGGGGGGTGGACAGATACGCAGTATTTT.

The chain links TRBV11-3 to TRBJ2-5; 7 bases fit TRBD1. The better agreement between TRBJ2-7 and the DNA end casts doubt on the J call. The CDR3 has 13 residues. Germline values: CDR1 SGHNT, CDR2 YENEEA. CDR3 sequence (DNA): TGTGCCAGCAGCACCACAGGGGATGACGAGCAGTACTTC. Residues: CASSTTGDDEQYF.

This clone appeared a few times. V gene TRBV27 combines with J gene TRBJ1-5; D remains unclear. The CDR3 totals 12 residues. Germline V gene lookup returns CDR1 MNHEY and CDR2 SMNVEV (reference sequence). V was shortened by 9 bases and J by 0 bases, with 6 bases between the two germline ends. The CDR3 nucleotides read TGTGCCAGTACTACTAGCAATCAGCCCCAGCATTTT. Amino acids: CASTTSNQPQHF.